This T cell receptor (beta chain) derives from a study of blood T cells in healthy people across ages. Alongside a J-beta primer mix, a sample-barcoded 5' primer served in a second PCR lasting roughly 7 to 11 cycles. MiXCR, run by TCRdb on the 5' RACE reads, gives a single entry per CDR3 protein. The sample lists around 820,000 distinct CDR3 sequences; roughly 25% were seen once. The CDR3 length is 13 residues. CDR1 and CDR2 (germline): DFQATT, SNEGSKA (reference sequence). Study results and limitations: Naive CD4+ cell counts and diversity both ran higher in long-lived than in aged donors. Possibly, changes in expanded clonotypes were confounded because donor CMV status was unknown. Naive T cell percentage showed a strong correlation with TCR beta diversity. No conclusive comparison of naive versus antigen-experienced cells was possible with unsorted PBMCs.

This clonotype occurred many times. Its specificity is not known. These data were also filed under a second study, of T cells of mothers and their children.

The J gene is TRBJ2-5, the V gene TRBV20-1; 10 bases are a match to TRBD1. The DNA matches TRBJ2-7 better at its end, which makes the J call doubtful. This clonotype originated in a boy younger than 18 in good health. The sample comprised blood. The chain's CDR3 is CSARTGGGYEQYF. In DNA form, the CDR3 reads TGCAGTGCTAGGACAGGGGGCGGGTACGAGCAGTACTTC.